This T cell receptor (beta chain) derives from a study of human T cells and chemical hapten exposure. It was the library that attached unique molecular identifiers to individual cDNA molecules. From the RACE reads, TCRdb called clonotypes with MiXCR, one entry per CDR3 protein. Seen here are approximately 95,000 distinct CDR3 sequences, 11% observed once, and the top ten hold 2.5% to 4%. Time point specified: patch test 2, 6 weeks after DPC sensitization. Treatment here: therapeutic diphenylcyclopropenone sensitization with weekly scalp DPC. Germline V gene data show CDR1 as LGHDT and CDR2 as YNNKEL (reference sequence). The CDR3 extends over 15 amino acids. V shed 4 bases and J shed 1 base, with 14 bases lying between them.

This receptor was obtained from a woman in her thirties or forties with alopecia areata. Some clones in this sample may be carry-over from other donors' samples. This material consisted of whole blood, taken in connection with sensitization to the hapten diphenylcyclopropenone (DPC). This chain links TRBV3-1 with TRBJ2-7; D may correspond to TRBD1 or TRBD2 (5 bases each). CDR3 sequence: CASSRSRDPSYEQYF. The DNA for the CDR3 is TGTGCCAGCAGCCGCTCCCGGGACCCTTCCTACGAGCAGTACTTC.